This TCR beta chain was captured in a study of T cell responses to AZD1222 COVID-19 vaccine. Broader study findings: The study sampled repertoires only after the peak T cell response. The donors showed a predominance of white British ancestry and of females, with possible underestimation of clonal diversity. Variant regions that are unmutated are reportedly the target of nearly half of spike-specific TCRs.

Points on this clone: Antigen specificity is unknown.

The data were produced by immunoSEQ multiplex PCR, yet TCRdb's version contains in-frame clones alone and is incomplete. The data hold some 79,000 clones, with roughly 75% observed a single time. The CDR3 loop spans 13 amino acids. Between the trimmed V and J ends, which lost 3 bases and 6 bases, there was a span of 14 bases. Germline loops: CDR1 DFQATT, CDR2 SNEGSKA (reference sequence). The input for sequencing was peripheral blood, taken 28 days after the second AZD1222 dose. The chain uses TRBV20-1 and TRBJ1-2; D possibly corresponds to TRBD1 (6 bases). This TCR was sampled from an adult who received the AZD1222 COVID-19 vaccine. The CDR3 reads CSASQGTNHGYTF. Here the CDR3 DNA reads TGCAGTGCTAGTCAGGGGACCAACCATGGCTACACCTTC.